The clone carrying this TCR beta chain was observed at least ten times. Its antigen is not identified. TCRdb itself ran the 5' RACE reads through MiXCR, one entry per CDR3 protein. This table holds hundreds of thousands of distinct CDR3 sequences, roughly 12% found once. This sample stems from a study of identical twins. The V end lost 1 base, the J end lost 3 bases, and 9 bases lay between the germline ends. Germline-derived CDR1 and CDR2 are SGHVS and FQNEAQ. This CDR3 has 14 amino acids. Study-level points and caveats: Out-of-frame alpha sequences common to twins exhibited an excess of low generation probability.

Every donor was a healthy Caucasian. Another study also made use of these data, one on yellow fever vaccine responses in identical twins. That report notes: Twins' vaccine T cell responses were reported to seem partly convergent and partly personalized.

The sample taken for sequencing was CD8+ T cells sorted from blood. This chain links TRBV7-8 with TRBJ2-5, with D possibly TRBD1 on 5 matching bases. The TCR comes from a woman between 18 and 30 years old in good health. This CDR3 is CASSLEGREETQYF. The CDR3 DNA sequence: TGTGCCAGCAGCTTAGAGGGCAGGGAAGAGACCCAGTACTTC.